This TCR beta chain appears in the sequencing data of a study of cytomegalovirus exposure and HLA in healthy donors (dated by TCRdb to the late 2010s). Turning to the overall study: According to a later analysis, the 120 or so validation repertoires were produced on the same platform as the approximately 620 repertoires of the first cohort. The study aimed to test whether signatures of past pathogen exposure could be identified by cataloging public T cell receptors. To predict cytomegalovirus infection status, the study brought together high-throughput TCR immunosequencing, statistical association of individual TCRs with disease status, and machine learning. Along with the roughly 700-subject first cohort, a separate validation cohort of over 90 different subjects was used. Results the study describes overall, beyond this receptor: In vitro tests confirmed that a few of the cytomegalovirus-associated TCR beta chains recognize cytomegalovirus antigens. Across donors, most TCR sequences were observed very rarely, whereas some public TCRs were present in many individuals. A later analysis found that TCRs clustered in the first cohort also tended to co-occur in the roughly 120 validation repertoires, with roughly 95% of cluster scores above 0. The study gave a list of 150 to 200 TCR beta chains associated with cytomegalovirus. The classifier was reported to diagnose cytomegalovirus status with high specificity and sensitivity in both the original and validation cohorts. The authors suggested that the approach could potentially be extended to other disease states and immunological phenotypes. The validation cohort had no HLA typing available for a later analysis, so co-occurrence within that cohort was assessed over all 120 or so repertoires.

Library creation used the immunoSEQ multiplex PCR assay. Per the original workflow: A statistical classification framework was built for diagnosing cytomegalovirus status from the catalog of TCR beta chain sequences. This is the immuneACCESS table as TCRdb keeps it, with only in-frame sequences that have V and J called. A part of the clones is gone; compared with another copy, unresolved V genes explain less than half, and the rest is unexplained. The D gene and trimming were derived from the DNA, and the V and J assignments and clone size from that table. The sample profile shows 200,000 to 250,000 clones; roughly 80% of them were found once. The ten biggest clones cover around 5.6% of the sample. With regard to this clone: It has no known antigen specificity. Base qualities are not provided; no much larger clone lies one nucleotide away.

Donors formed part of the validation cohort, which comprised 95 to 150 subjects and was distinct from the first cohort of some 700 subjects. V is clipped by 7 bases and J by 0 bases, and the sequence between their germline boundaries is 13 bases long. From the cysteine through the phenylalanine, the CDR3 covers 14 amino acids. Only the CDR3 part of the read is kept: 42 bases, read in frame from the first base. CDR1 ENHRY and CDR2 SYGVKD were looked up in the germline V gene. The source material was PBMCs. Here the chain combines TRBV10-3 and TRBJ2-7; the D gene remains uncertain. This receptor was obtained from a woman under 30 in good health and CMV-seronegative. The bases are TGTGCCATCACTCCAGGCCCGTCCTCCTACGAGCAGTACTTC. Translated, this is CAITPGPSSYEQYF.